These T cell receptor beta chains were read from a single sample in a study of blood T cell repertoires in COVID-19. Clones were sequenced by immunoSEQ multiplex PCR, and TCRdb holds only the in-frame ones, with some missing. Of 180,000 or so clones listed, around 86% were seen once; the top ten hold 5% to 7%. The sequenced material came from PBMCs or T cells enriched from blood (not recorded which). All receptors derive from a man aged 35 to 55 with acute COVID-19. Each CDR3 is given with its conserved first and last residue. The order of the fields is V gene, clone size, J gene, D gene, CDR3 protein, CDR3 DNA. A D gene is named only where the DNA matches it firmly. Only part of the rows carry a size: once, few, many, or a class if the clone is expanded.

v_call: TRBV5-1
clone_size: -
j_call: TRBJ1-1
d_call: -
cdr3_aa: CASSPATVGVTEAFF
cdr3_nt: TGCGCCAGCAGCCCGGCGACCGTCGGAGTCACTGAAGCTTTCTTT

v_call: TRBV28
clone_size: -
j_call: TRBJ2-3
d_call: -
cdr3_aa: CASSLTAHPF
cdr3_nt: TGTGCCAGCAGTCTAACCGCCCACCCCTTT

v_call: TRBV5-6
clone_size: -
j_call: TRBJ1-2
d_call: TRBD1
cdr3_aa: CASSPLTGSGGYTF
cdr3_nt: TGTGCCAGCAGCCCCTTGACAGGGAGTGGCGGCTACACCTTC

v_call: TRBV28
clone_size: -
j_call: TRBJ2-2
d_call: -
cdr3_aa: CASSLLQGIGELFF
cdr3_nt: TGTGCCAGCAGTTTATTGCAGGGCATCGGGGAGCTGTTTTTT

v_call: TRBV5-1
clone_size: once
j_call: TRBJ1-2
d_call: TRBD1
cdr3_aa: CASSLEQMTGSYGYTF
cdr3_nt: TGCGCCAGCAGCTTGGAACAAATGACAGGGAGCTATGGCTACACCTTC

v_call: TRBV27
clone_size: -
j_call: TRBJ2-1
d_call: -
cdr3_aa: CASSSGVGEQFF
cdr3_nt: TGTGCCAGCAGTTCGGGAGTTGGGGAGCAGTTCTTC

v_call: TRBV5-6
clone_size: -
j_call: TRBJ2-4
d_call: -
cdr3_aa: CASSTTGTLAKNIQYF
cdr3_nt: TGTGCCAGCAGCACGACCGGGACATTAGCCAAAAACATTCAGTACTTC

v_call: TRBV18
clone_size: -
j_call: TRBJ2-1
d_call: TRBD2
cdr3_aa: CASSPSGSYNEQFF
cdr3_nt: TGTGCCAGCTCCCCAAGCGGGAGTTACAATGAGCAGTTCTTC

v_call: TRBV5-6
clone_size: -
j_call: TRBJ2-5
d_call: TRBD2
cdr3_aa: CASSPKGLAGSYQETQYF
cdr3_nt: TGTGCCAGCAGCCCCAAGGGGCTAGCGGGATCGTACCAAGAGACCCAGTACTTC

v_call: TRBV4-1
clone_size: -
j_call: TRBJ1-3
d_call: TRBD1
cdr3_aa: CASSQDPGKGQGRGNTIYF
cdr3_nt: TGCGCCAGCAGCCAAGATCCCGGGAAGGGACAGGGGAGAGGAAACACCATATATTTT

v_call: TRBV5-6
clone_size: -
j_call: TRBJ1-2
d_call: TRBD1
cdr3_aa: CASTRGQGRRYTF
cdr3_nt: TGTGCCAGCACCAGAGGACAGGGGAGGCGCTACACCTTC

v_call: TRBV18
clone_size: -
j_call: TRBJ2-3
d_call: TRBD1
cdr3_aa: CASSAGTGRTDTQYF
cdr3_nt: TGTGCCAGCTCGGCCGGGACAGGGAGAACAGATACGCAGTATTTT

v_call: TRBV28
clone_size: -
j_call: TRBJ1-2
d_call: -
cdr3_aa: CASSLSGGGIEVYTF
cdr3_nt: TGTGCCAGCAGTTTATCCGGTGGGGGGATCGAAGTCTACACCTTC

v_call: TRBV6-4
clone_size: -
j_call: TRBJ2-2
d_call: -
cdr3_aa: CASRPKPSGELFF
cdr3_nt: TGTGCCAGCAGACCCAAGCCTTCCGGGGAGCTGTTTTTT

v_call: TRBV7-9
clone_size: -
j_call: TRBJ1-5
d_call: -
cdr3_aa: CASSLVEDQPQHF
cdr3_nt: TGTGCCAGCAGCTTGGTGGAGGATCAGCCCCAGCATTTT

v_call: TRBV28
clone_size: -
j_call: TRBJ1-5
d_call: TRBD1
cdr3_aa: CASSLRAGGHQPQHF
cdr3_nt: TGTGCCAGCAGTTTGAGAGCAGGGGGCCATCAGCCCCAGCATTTT

v_call: TRBV27
clone_size: -
j_call: TRBJ2-7
d_call: TRBD2
cdr3_aa: CASSFRVGAGNYYEQYF
cdr3_nt: TGTGCCAGCAGTTTTAGAGTCGGAGCGGGGAATTACTACGAGCAGTACTTC

v_call: TRBV29-1
clone_size: once
j_call: TRBJ2-1
d_call: TRBD1
cdr3_aa: CSAASGTGSYNEQFF
cdr3_nt: TGCAGCGCCGCCTCCGGGACAGGATCCTACAATGAGCAGTTCTTC

v_call: TRBV27
clone_size: -
j_call: TRBJ1-4
d_call: -
cdr3_aa: CASSFRQGREKLFF
cdr3_nt: TGTGCCAGCAGTTTTAGGCAAGGGAGGGAAAAACTGTTTTTT

v_call: TRBV7-3
clone_size: once
j_call: TRBJ1-6
d_call: TRBD1
cdr3_aa: CASSLIDRALGSPLHF
cdr3_nt: TGTGCCAGCAGCTTAATAGACAGGGCGCTCGGCTCACCCCTCCACTTT

v_call: TRBV7-9
clone_size: -
j_call: TRBJ1-1
d_call: TRBD1
cdr3_aa: CASSLPRTGVTEAFF
cdr3_nt: TGTGCCAGCAGCCTACCCCGTACAGGGGTAACTGAAGCTTTCTTT

v_call: TRBV5-5
clone_size: few
j_call: TRBJ2-5
d_call: TRBD2
cdr3_aa: CASSLAGGVEETQYF
cdr3_nt: TGTGCCAGCAGCTTAGCGGGGGGCGTAGAAGAGACCCAGTACTTC

v_call: TRBV5-4
clone_size: -
j_call: TRBJ2-3
d_call: TRBD2
cdr3_aa: CASSLALAGGRSDTQYF
cdr3_nt: TGTGCCAGCAGCTTGGCCCTAGCGGGAGGGAGGTCAGATACGCAGTATTTT

v_call: TRBV27
clone_size: -
j_call: TRBJ1-2
d_call: -
cdr3_aa: CASSLVRSGRFGRAYTF
cdr3_nt: TGTGCCAGCAGTTTAGTCCGATCGGGCAGATTTGGGAGAGCCTACACCTTC

v_call: TRBV28
clone_size: once
j_call: TRBJ2-6
d_call: -
cdr3_aa: CASSSPQGANVLTF
cdr3_nt: TGTGCCAGCAGTTCCCCCCAGGGGGCCAACGTCCTGACTTTC

v_call: TRBV29-1
clone_size: -
j_call: TRBJ2-7
d_call: TRBD2
cdr3_aa: CSVVYGASGTYEQYF
cdr3_nt: TGCAGCGTTGTATATGGGGCTAGCGGTACCTACGAGCAGTACTTC